A single sample is the source of the 22 T cell receptor beta chains below, sequenced in a study of T cell repertoires in cytomegalovirus infection. TCRdb fed the reads into MiXCR, producing one record per CDR3 protein. This sample carries fewer than 550,000 distinct CDR3 sequences, 11% of them seen once, and the ten largest clones take roughly 10%. Sequenced: PBMCs. Receptors originate from a human donor in good health (CMV status not recorded). Some clones in this sample may be carry-over from other donors' samples.

This clonotype was seen at least ten times. J is TRBJ1-4 and V is TRBV7-8; D not certain. Trimming pared 3 bases from V and 6 bases from J, leaving 8 bases between. CDR1 is SGHVS and CDR2 is FQNEAQ in the germline V gene. The CDR3 has 13 residues. The CDR3, as DNA: TGTGCCAGCAGCTTTTGGACGGATGAAAAACTGTTTTTT. The encoded protein is CASSFWTDEKLFF.

This clonotype came up many times. The chain is built from TRBV7-9 and TRBJ2-7, with unresolved D. Deletions cut 1 base from V and 5 bases from J, with 6 bases between. This CDR3 is built from 12 residues. Germline V gives CDR1 SEHNR, CDR2 FQNEAQ (reference sequence). The CDR3 DNA sequence: TGTGCCAGCAGCTTAGTTTACGACGAGCAGTACTTC. Encoded protein: CASSLVYDEQYF.

This clonotype was counted ten times or more. The J gene is TRBJ2-1, the V gene TRBV3-1; perhaps TRBD1 as D (5 bases). Germline CDR1 is LGHDT and CDR2 is YNNKEL (reference sequence). V dropped 5 bases and J dropped 2 bases, with 7 bases sitting between them. The CDR3 spans 13 residues. The CDR3 here is CASSRQTYNEQFF. The DNA of the CDR3 is TGTGCCAGCAGCAGACAGACCTACAATGAGCAGTTCTTC.

This chain uses TRBV6-1 with TRBJ2-4, with D tentatively TRBD1 or TRBD2 (5 bases each). Germline V gene sequence: CDR1 MNHNS, CDR2 SASEGT. Trimming took off 4 bases at V and 9 bases at J, with 13 bases between the two ends. CDR3 size: 13 residues. Here the CDR3 DNA reads TGTGCCAGCAGTGGGGGGACGGGCGGCATTCAGTACTTC. This sequence encodes CASSGGTGGIQYF.

At least ten counts were recorded for this clonotype. This chain links TRBV11-2 with TRBJ2-1; 9 nucleotides agree with TRBD2. The germline V gene has CDR1 SGHAT and CDR2 FQNNGV. This CDR3 has 14 residues. The ends lost 4 bases at V and 10 bases at J; junction bases unmatched: 8. The CDR3 protein is CASSSLAGPPEQFF. As DNA, the CDR3 is TGTGCCAGCAGCTCCCTAGCGGGGCCCCCGGAGCAGTTCTTC.

This chain joins TRBV28 and TRBJ2-3; 8 nucleotides align to TRBD1. CDR3 length equals 17 residues. Germline CDR1 MDHEN, CDR2 SYDVKM. Trimming removed 6 bases from V and 0 bases from J; junction bases left unmatched: 11. The CDR3 loop reads CASSPLRTGWSTDTQYF. The DNA for the CDR3 is TGTGCCAGCAGCCCCCTCCGGACAGGGTGGAGCACAGATACGCAGTATTTT.

The rearrangement links TRBV15 to TRBJ2-2; 11 bases align to TRBD1. CDR3 size: 16 residues. V gave up 3 bases and J gave up 3 bases; unmatched junction bases: 3. Germline V CDR1 and CDR2: LNHNV, YYDKDF (reference sequence). Here the CDR3 DNA reads TGTGCCACCAGCAGGGGACAGGGGGAATACACCGGGGAGCTGTTTTTT. Translating gives CATSRGQGEYTGELFF.

This clonotype was counted only a few times. The J gene is TRBJ2-1, the V gene TRBV19; D remains unclear. With 6 bases removed from V and 2 bases from J, the gap between germline ends came to 11 bases. Germline V gene sequence: CDR1 LNHDA, CDR2 SQIVND (reference sequence). The CDR3 is 14 residues long. The CDR3 is CASRYGGPYNEQFF. The CDR3 DNA reads as TGTGCCAGTAGATATGGCGGCCCCTACAATGAGCAGTTCTTC.

In this sample, this clonotype turned up many times. The chain is built from TRBV12-3 or TRBV12-4 and TRBJ2-1; 7 bases agree with TRBD1. V was clipped by 5 bases and J by 5 bases; unmatched bases: 6. The CDR3 covers 14 residues. CDR3: CASSTGTVNNEQFF. For the CDR3, the DNA is TGTGCCAGCAGTACCGGGACAGTTAACAATGAGCAGTTCTTC.

This clonotype has ten or more counts. This sequence joins TRBV12-3 or TRBV12-4 and TRBJ2-7; unclear D gene. The CDR3 has 13 residues. Trimming took off 4 bases at V and 5 bases at J, with 12 bases between the two ends. This CDR3 reads CASSWTSRDEQYF. The CDR3, as DNA: TGTGCCAGCAGTTGGACCTCAAGAGACGAGCAGTACTTC.

The chain links TRBV20-1 to TRBJ2-1; 7 bases align to TRBD2. Germline values: CDR1 DFQATT, CDR2 SNEGSKA (reference sequence). V shed 8 bases, J shed 5 bases, and the junction held 18 bases outside the gene matches. This CDR3 spans 16 amino acids. The CDR3, as DNA: TGCAGTTGGGAAACAGAGACGGGGGGACTAAACAATGAGCAGTTCTTC. Protein product: CSWETETGGLNNEQFF.

This clonotype was detected ten times or more. The chain links TRBV11-2 to TRBJ2-7, with 7 positions matching TRBD1. The CDR3 is made up of 15 amino acids. Per germline, CDR1 SGHAT and CDR2 FQNNGV. The J segment lost 0 bases and the V segment lost 4 bases, leaving 6 bases of the junction unmatched. The CDR3 here is CASSSSQGTSYEQYF. CDR3 in DNA: TGTGCCAGCAGCTCGTCACAGGGGACCTCCTACGAGCAGTACTTC.

This clonotype showed up many times. The genes are TRBV7-9 and TRBJ2-6; D uncertain. V lost 7 bases and J 2 bases, leaving 12 bases between the germline ends. This CDR3 has 15 residues. Germline assignment: CDR1 SEHNR and CDR2 FQNEAQ (reference sequence). The CDR3 spells CASTFTGAGANVLTF. The CDR3 nucleotides are TGTGCCAGCACCTTCACTGGGGCTGGGGCCAACGTCCTGACTTTC. Full variable domain (missing parts from reference TRBV7-9 and TRBJ2-6): DTGVSQNPRHKITKRGQNVTFRCDPISEHNRLYWYRQTLGQGPEFLTYFQNEAQLEKSRLLSDRFSAERPKGSFSTLEIQRTEQGDSAMYLCASTFTGAGANVLTFGAGSRLTVL.

This clonotype was seen ten or more times. This chain uses TRBV27 with TRBJ2-2; maybe TRBD2 (5 bases). The CDR3 is 14 amino acids. Trimming took off 8 bases at V and 4 bases at J, with 14 bases between the two ends. Per the germline V gene, CDR1 is MNHEY and CDR2 is SMNVEV (reference sequence). Here the CDR3 reads CASEDSNGTGELFF. DNA for the CDR3: TGTGCCAGCGAGGACTCTAATGGCACCGGGGAGCTGTTTTTT.

The rearrangement links TRBV13 to TRBJ2-7; possibly TRBD1 or TRBD2 for D (5 bases each). Germline V gene data show CDR1 as PRHDT and CDR2 as FYEKMQ (reference sequence). There are 13 residues in the CDR3. Between the trimmed V and J ends, which lost 5 bases and 3 bases, there was a span of 11 bases. The CDR3, as DNA: TGTGCCAGCAGCAAGCGGACACACTACGAGCAGTACTTC. Translated, it gives CASSKRTHYEQYF. Using reference TRBV13 and TRBJ2-7 for the parts outside the CDR3, the full variable domain is AAGVIQSPRHLIKEKRETATLKCYPIPRHDTVYWYQQGPGQDPQFLISFYEKMQSDKGSIPDRFSAQQFSDYHSELNMSSLELGDSALYFCASSKRTHYEQYFGPGTRLTVT.

The gene calls are TRBV28 and TRBJ2-5, with unresolved D. Germline V CDR1 and CDR2: MDHEN, SYDVKM. V lost 6 bases to trimming and J lost 2 bases, with 16 bases between them. The CDR3 runs to 15 residues. CDR3 DNA sequence: TGTGCCAGCAGCTCTACCTCTCTATCTCAAGAGACCCAGTACTTC. It yields the protein CASSSTSLSQETQYF.

Concerning this clonotype itself: Since a much larger clone is just one base distant, this may be a read error. V gene TRBV28 combines with J gene TRBJ1-1; 7 bases map to TRBD1. The CDR3 runs 14 residues. Unmatched junction bases numbered 4, after V lost 5 bases and J lost 1 base. CDR1 and CDR2 from the germline V gene are MDHEN and SYDVKM. CDR3 loop: CASSAGTENTEAFF. For the CDR3, the DNA is TGTGCCAGCAGTGCCGGGACAGAGAACACTGAAGCTTTCTTT.

This clonotype was counted a single time. The chain joins TRBV5-5 to TRBJ1-4, with 12 bases identical to TRBD1. V dropped 4 bases and J dropped 1; count of bases not matched to a gene: 11. The CDR3 has 19 amino acids. Germline CDR1 and CDR2: SGHKS and YYEKEE (reference sequence). The CDR3 coding sequence is TGTGCCAGCAGCCGCCTCCCGGGACAGGGGGCTGGAACTAATGAAAAACTGTTTTTT. It translates to CASSRLPGQGAGTNEKLFF.

There are many counts of this clonotype. The chain has TRBV7-8 and TRBJ1-5; D is undetermined. V was clipped by 4 bases and J by 7 bases, with 17 bases between them. Germline CDR1 reads SGHVS; CDR2 reads FQNEAQ. The CDR3 is 15 amino acids. This CDR3 reads CASSSRFGLGQPQHF. CDR3 in DNA: TGTGCCAGCAGCTCCCGTTTTGGACTGGGCCAGCCCCAGCATTTT.

This clonotype was recorded at least ten times. The chain has TRBV7-6 and TRBJ2-3; D remains ambiguous. The V end was cut by 5 bases, the J end by 0 bases, with 6 bases between. The germline CDR1 and CDR2 sequences are SGHVS and FNYEAQ. There are 13 residues in the CDR3. The DNA for the CDR3 is TGTGCCAGCAGCCAACAGAGCACAGATACGCAGTATTTT. It specifies CASSQQSTDTQYF.

The chain is built from TRBV2 and TRBJ1-4, with 8 bases aligning to TRBD1. Unmatched junction bases numbered 4, after V lost 2 bases and J lost 8 bases. In germline, CDR1 is SNHLY, CDR2 FYNNEI. CDR3 size: 14 residues. Written as DNA, the CDR3 is TGTGCCAGCAGTGAACAGGGGGCACGGGAAAAACTGTTTTTT. Protein: CASSEQGAREKLFF.

This clonotype appeared many times. The chain recombines TRBV27 with TRBJ2-1; 10 bases are shared with TRBD2. Germline CDR1 MNHEY, CDR2 SMNVEV (reference sequence). V lost 2 bases to trimming and J lost 6 bases; unmatched junction nucleotides: 4. The CDR3 spans 15 residues. The CDR3 DNA reads TGTGCCAGCAGTTTACGCCTAGCGGGAGCCAATGAGCAGTTCTTC. Protein sequence: CASSLRLAGANEQFF.